This is a list of T cell receptor beta chains from one sample in a study of T cells in Graves' hyperthyroidism and ophthalmopathy. TCRdb independently ran MiXCR on the multiplex PCR reads; one entry per CDR3 protein. The table includes 380,000 or so distinct CDR3 sequences, approximately 13% detected once. Sequencing was carried out using blood. The receptor set was obtained from a man under 40 with Graves' hyperthyroidism that later progressed to Graves' ophthalmopathy. The CDR3 runs from the conserved cysteine through the conserved F or W. The D gene is left open where the match is weak. Some rows mark clone size as missing; the rest say once, few, many or name a class of expanded clone.

size	V	J	D	CDR3	DNA
NA	TRBV7-9	TRBJ2-7	NA	CASSLDIRGSSYEQYF	TGTGCCAGCAGCTTAGATATTCGGGGGAGCTCCTACGAGCAGTACTTC
few	TRBV20-1	TRBJ2-5	NA	CSATPQETQYF	TGCAGTGCTACACCCCAAGAGACCCAGTACTTC
NA	TRBV7-3	TRBJ2-1	TRBD2	CASSLRLAGGPNEQFF	TGTGCCAGCAGCTTAAGGCTAGCGGGGGGGCCGAATGAGCAGTTCTTC
few	TRBV6-5	TRBJ1-1	NA	CASSAELFVEAFF	TGTGCCAGCAGTGCGGAGCTATTCGTAGAAGCTTTCTTT
NA	TRBV11-3	TRBJ1-3	TRBD1	CASSHRDRVNTIYF	TGTGCCAGCAGCCACCGGGACAGGGTAAACACCATATATTTT
NA	TRBV9	TRBJ2-2	TRBD2	CASSVPSGGPTGELFF	TGTGCCAGCAGCGTACCCAGCGGGGGGCCCACCGGGGAGCTGTTTTTT
NA	TRBV7-9	TRBJ1-1	TRBD1	CASSPGTGDPEAFF	TGTGCCAGCAGCCCCGGGACAGGGGACCCTGAAGCTTTCTTT
NA	TRBV2	TRBJ1-2	NA	CARLGGVPNYGYTF	TGTGCCAGACTAGGCGGAGTCCCTAACTATGGCTACACCTTC
many	TRBV7-9	TRBJ1-5	NA	CASSTADQPQHF	TGTGCCAGCAGCACAGCCGATCAGCCCCAGCATTTT
many	TRBV12-3/TRBV12-4	TRBJ1-4	NA	CASSLDSRVGEKLFF	TGTGCCAGCAGTTTAGACTCCAGGGTCGGTGAAAAACTGTTTTTT
many	TRBV6-1	TRBJ1-5	NA	CASSGSSNQPQHF	TGTGCCAGCAGTGGATCTAGCAATCAGCCCCAGCATTTT
many	TRBV6-2/TRBV6-3	TRBJ1-5	NA	CASSYQARSNQPQHF	TGTGCCAGCAGTTACCAGGCAAGGAGCAATCAGCCCCAGCATTTT
NA	TRBV9	TRBJ2-1	NA	CASSTQGNEQFF	TGTGCCAGCAGCACCCAGGGGAATGAGCAGTTCTTC
NA	TRBV5-1	TRBJ1-5	NA	CASSVAGTLNQPQHF	TGCGCCAGCAGCGTCGCTGGGACATTGAATCAGCCCCAGCATTTT
many	TRBV12-3/TRBV12-4	TRBJ2-1	TRBD2	CASSSGLADASSYNEQFF	TGTGCCAGCAGTTCGGGACTAGCGGATGCCTCCTCCTACAATGAGCAGTTCTTC
many	TRBV28	TRBJ2-7	TRBD1	CASSLRTGGIYEQYF	TGTGCCAGCAGTTTACGGACAGGGGGCATTTACGAGCAGTACTTC
many	TRBV7-9	TRBJ1-4	NA	CASSLPGHRNEKLFF	TGTGCCAGCAGCTTACCGGGACACAGAAATGAAAAACTGTTTTTT
NA	TRBV7-9	TRBJ2-5	TRBD2	CASSTFRGGQETQYF	TGTGCCAGCAGCACGTTCCGCGGGGGCCAAGAGACCCAGTACTTC